The 21 T cell receptor beta chains in this list originate from one sample, sequenced in a study of CD8 T cells in ankylosing spondylitis. Study findings and constraints: The study identified a TCR beta motif of under ten highly homologous variants that appeared characteristic of ankylosing spondylitis blood.

No antigen has been identified for these receptors. Using its own MiXCR run on the 5' RACE reads, TCRdb lists one record per CDR3 protein. The sample has roughly 490,000 distinct CDR3 sequences, approximately 5% seen once. Sequenced material: blood, either unsorted or a sorted T cell fraction (not recorded which). Receptors originate from a male donor with ankylosing spondylitis.

This clonotype has ten or more counts. The chain employs TRBV7-2 and TRBJ1-5; TRBD1 is a possible D gene (5 bases). Germline V CDR1 and CDR2: SGHTA, FQGNSA. The germline V and J ends were trimmed by 5 bases and 3 bases, with 8 bases remaining between them. This CDR3 is 13 amino acids long. CDR3 coding DNA: TGTGCCAGCAGCCCACAGGTCAATCAGCCCCAGCATTTT. Translating it yields CASSPQVNQPQHF.

This clonotype occurred many times. The chain has TRBV6-2 or TRBV6-3 and TRBJ2-5; 10 bases match TRBD2. The CDR3 sequence is 15 residues long. The junction had 5 bases not matched to a gene; V was cut back by 6 bases and J by 1 base. Germline V CDR1 and CDR2: MNHEY, SVGEGT. The CDR3, as DNA: TGTGCCAGCAGCCGAGCGGGAGGGCTCCAAGAGACCCAGTACTTC. Translating gives CASSRAGGLQETQYF.

Ten or more counts support this clonotype. This chain joins TRBV4-2 and TRBJ1-1, with 8 bases fitting TRBD1. This CDR3 region has 16 residues. Germline V gives CDR1 LGHNA, CDR2 YNFKEQ. Germline trimming cut 5 bases from V and 2 bases from J; bases unmatched to any gene: 10. In DNA form, the CDR3 reads TGTGCCAGCAGCACCCGGGTAACAGGGGGAAACACTGAAGCTTTCTTT. This sequence encodes CASSTRVTGGNTEAFF.

The table lists this clonotype with many counts. The chain carries TRBV5-1 and TRBJ2-3; 9 bases match TRBD1. Germline CDR1 SGHRS, CDR2 YFSETQ. Germline trimming cut 0 bases from V and 4 bases from J; bases unmatched to any gene: 6. The CDR3 runs to 16 residues. The CDR3 protein is CASSLDTGGAADTQYF. CDR3 DNA sequence: TGCGCCAGCAGCTTGGATACAGGGGGCGCGGCAGATACGCAGTATTTT.

There are many counts of this clonotype. The chain links TRBV5-1 to TRBJ2-3, with 11 positions matching TRBD2. V trimming: 0 bases; J trimming: 6 bases; junction bases outside the gene matches: 6. The CDR3 has 16 residues. The germline V gene has CDR1 SGHRS and CDR2 YFSETQ. The CDR3 coding sequence is TGCGCCAGCAGCTTGGCCCTAGCGGGAGGTGCCGATACGCAGTATTTT. It specifies CASSLALAGGADTQYF.

This clonotype has a count of ten or more. The chain combines TRBV20-1 with TRBJ2-7, with 8 bases that match TRBD2. V was pared by 3 bases and J by 5 bases, with 21 bases of the junction left unmatched. CDR3 length equals 18 residues. Per the germline V gene, CDR1 is DFQATT and CDR2 is SNEGSKA (reference sequence). The CDR3 DNA reads TGCAGTGCTAGGGTTAACACCCCAGGACTAGCCGTCCCCCACGAGCAGTACTTC. This translates into CSARVNTPGLAVPHEQYF.

In its sample, this clonotype was seen many times. The chain combines TRBV18 with TRBJ1-1, with D perhaps matching TRBD1 (5 bases). The CDR3 runs 15 residues. The germline V gene has CDR1 KGHSH and CDR2 LQKENI. The V and J ends lost 3 bases and 3 bases respectively, with 14 bases between them. CDR3 DNA: TGTGCCAGCTCACCCCAACAGGCGCCCCACACTGAAGCTTTCTTT. It codes for CASSPQQAPHTEAFF.

This clonotype showed up many times. The chain combines TRBV29-1 with TRBJ2-5, with a weak D call TRBD1 (5 bases). The V and J ends lost 0 bases and 4 bases respectively, with 6 bases between them. This CDR3 is 12 amino acids long. The germline gives CDR1 SQVTM, CDR2 ANQGSEA. In nucleotides, the CDR3 is TGCAGCGTTGAAGATCAGGGAGAGACCCAGTACTTC. It codes for CSVEDQGETQYF.

This clonotype was observed a handful of times. The chain employs TRBV11-2 and TRBJ2-7; tentative D call: TRBD1 (6 bases). With 0 bases removed from V and 9 bases from J, the gap between germline ends came to 15 bases. The CDR3 sequence is 14 residues long. Germline lookup yields CDR1 SGHAT and CDR2 FQNNGV. CDR3 in amino acids: CASSLELGAMAQYF. The DNA for the CDR3 is TGTGCCAGCAGCTTAGAGCTGGGGGCGATGGCGCAGTACTTC. Using reference TRBV11-2 and TRBJ2-7 for the parts outside the CDR3, the full variable domain is EAGVAQSPRYKIIEKRQSVAFWCNPISGHATLYWYQQILGQGPKLLIQFQNNGVVDDSQLPKDRFSAERLKGVDSTLKIQPAKLEDSAVYLCASSLELGAMAQYFGPGTRLTVT.

The sample holds many counts of this clonotype. V and J are TRBV10-3 and TRBJ1-2; D not certain. This CDR3 region has 13 residues. Germline CDR1 reads ENHRY; CDR2 reads SYGVKD. V dropped 2 bases and J dropped 2 bases, with 6 bases sitting between them. CDR3 coding DNA: TGTGCCATCAGTGAGATAGCGAACTATGGCTACACCTTC. This gives the protein CAISEIANYGYTF.

This clonotype was seen many times. The chain is built from TRBV24-1 and TRBJ1-5, with 9 nucleotides matching TRBD1. Trimming took 2 bases from V and 3 from J; bases not matched to a gene: 7. The germline V gene has CDR1 KGHDR and CDR2 SFDVKD. CDR3 size: 17 residues. The CDR3 DNA follows: TGTGCCACCAGTGATTCGGGGACAGGGAGGGCCAATCAGCCCCAGCATTTT. Translation gives CATSDSGTGRANQPQHF.

This chain uses TRBV29-1 with TRBJ2-7; weak D call: TRBD1 (6 bases). The CDR3 consists of 15 residues. The germline gives CDR1 SQVTM, CDR2 ANQGSEA. The V end lost 2 bases, the J end lost 2 bases, and 16 bases lay between the germline ends. CDR3 bases: TGCAGCGTTGAAACCTGGACAGCGAGCGCCTACGAGCAGTACTTC. It yields the protein CSVETWTASAYEQYF.

The chain employs TRBV11-2 and TRBJ2-1; no firm D call. V was pared by 2 bases and J by 4 bases, with 9 bases between. This CDR3 region has 14 residues. The germline gives CDR1 SGHAT, CDR2 FQNNGV. The CDR3 here is CASSLFTSYNEQFF. The CDR3 coding sequence is TGTGCCAGCAGCTTATTTACCTCTTACAATGAGCAGTTCTTC.

This clonotype has ten or more counts. CDR3: CASSFSGQDGEAFF. The CDR3 coding sequence is TGTGCCAGCAGTTTTTCGGGGCAAGACGGTGAAGCTTTCTTT. V and J are TRBV27 and TRBJ1-1; TRBD1 might be the D (5 bases). The ends were cut back, 3 bases at V and 7 bases at J, with 15 bases in the middle. This CDR3 spans 14 amino acids. CDR1 is MNHEY, CDR2 SMNVEV, per germline (reference sequence).

The table lists this clonotype with many counts. This chain links TRBV9 with TRBJ1-2; D uncertain. This CDR3 is built from 13 residues. Germline lookup yields CDR1 SGDLS and CDR2 YYNGEE. V was clipped by 4 bases and J by 1 base, with 8 bases between them. CDR3 in amino acids: CASSIGLNYGYTF. The CDR3 DNA sequence: TGTGCCAGCAGCATTGGACTTAACTATGGCTACACCTTC.

This clonotype occurred a few times. The chain is built from TRBV11-3 and TRBJ2-7; D is ambiguous. CDR3 size: 14 residues. With 5 bases removed from V and 2 bases from J, the gap between germline ends came to 13 bases. The germline CDR1 and CDR2 sequences are SGHNT and YENEEA. The CDR3 sequence is CASSPLSVAYEQYF. The CDR3 DNA reads as TGTGCCAGCAGCCCCCTCTCGGTTGCCTACGAGCAGTACTTC.

This clonotype has at least ten counts. The chain couples TRBV13 to TRBJ1-1, with 9 bases matching TRBD1. This CDR3 has 13 amino acids. The V gene's germline CDR1 is PRHDT and CDR2 FYEKMQ (reference sequence). V dropped 5 bases and J dropped 11; count of bases not matched to a gene: 9. DNA for the CDR3: TGTGCCAGCAGCCTCGAACAGGGGGCCGAGGCTTTCTTT. Its protein product is CASSLEQGAEAFF.

With regard to this clonotype: A clone one base away is much larger, so this may be a read error. As the CDR3 is not closed by the conserved phenylalanine or tryptophan, this likely results from a read error. The rearrangement links TRBV5-1 to TRBJ2-7; D may correspond to TRBD1 or TRBD2 (5 bases each). V was pared by 4 bases and J by 4 bases, with 12 bases between. This CDR3 is built from 13 residues. Germline V CDR1 and CDR2: SGHRS, YFSETQ. The CDR3 sequence is CASSQRGEYEQYI. CDR3 DNA: TGCGCCAGCAGCCAGAGAGGGGAATACGAGCAGTACATC.

This clonotype was observed many times. The rearrangement joins TRBV4-3 to TRBJ2-7; 8 positions agree with TRBD2. This CDR3 comprises 18 residues. CDR1 is LGHNA and CDR2 is YSLEER in the germline V gene. V dropped 0 bases and J dropped 7; count of bases not matched to a gene: 17. In DNA form, the CDR3 reads TGCGCCAGCAGCCAAGATCGGGGTTGGCGGGAGGCTTCGATAGAGCAGTACTTC. Translated: CASSQDRGWREASIEQYF.

The chain combines TRBV27 with TRBJ2-7; D is unclear. Germline CDR1 reads MNHEY; CDR2 reads SMNVEV (reference sequence). The V end was cut by 0 bases, the J end by 4 bases, with 13 bases between. The CDR3 runs to 15 residues. The CDR3 region is CASSLSGILWYEQYF. Here the CDR3 DNA reads TGTGCCAGCAGTTTATCGGGCATTCTGTGGTACGAGCAGTACTTC.

The sample holds a few counts of this clonotype. The chain combines TRBV7-2 with TRBJ2-5; tentative D call: TRBD2 (5 bases). The V end was cut by 3 bases, the J end by 5 bases, with 10 bases between. The germline CDR1 and CDR2 sequences are SGHTA and FQGNSA. CDR3 size: 13 residues. The CDR3 DNA is TGTGCCAGCAGCTTTTCTAGCTTTGAGACCCAGTACTTC. It yields the protein CASSFSSFETQYF.